This T cell receptor beta chain was recovered during a study of regulatory and conventional T cells in RAG deficiency. General study points: In Omenn syndrome, sorted "Tregs" may be peripherally activated cells.

Genomic DNA came from blood conventional CD4+ T cells gated CD25-low CD127-high. Trimming left V 0 bases short and J 1 base short, with 6 bases between. This CDR3 has 14 amino acids. Germline V gene sequence: CDR1 SEHNR, CDR2 FQNEAQ (reference sequence). TCRdb's copy holds only in-frame clones and misses some; the assay was immunoSEQ multiplex PCR. The sample holds 45,000 to 50,000 clones, 70% to 90% seen once. Worth noting for this clone: Its antigen remains unknown.

This same sample was also taken into another study, of regulatory T cells. Turning to that study: The PCR used 52 TRBV and 13 TRBJ primers.

This TCR derives from a human donor in good health. This rearrangement joins TRBV7-9 to TRBJ1-1; D is unclear. Sample: CD4+ effector T cells sorted from blood. CDR3 loop: CASSLATANTEAFF. The CDR3 DNA sequence: TGTGCCAGCAGCTTAGCAACAGCGAACACTGAAGCTTTCTTT.